The rows below give T cell receptor beta chains drawn from one sample of a study of shared clonotypes between healthy human individuals. Profiled with immunoSEQ multiplex PCR; TCRdb holds only in-frame clones, not every one. The sample includes about 2,100,000 clones, about 93% seen only once; the top ten take about 1.5%. Sequenced: naive CD8+ T cells from PBMCs. The receptors were sampled from a man between 18 and 35 years old in good health. Some clones in this sample may be carry-over from other donors' samples. Both conserved end residues are part of each CDR3. For some rows the clone size is stated as once, few or many, or as a class when expanded; others skip it.

v_call: TRBV28; j_call: TRBJ2-7; clone_size: NA; cdr3_aa: CATAGRWEEQYF
v_call: TRBV5-6; j_call: TRBJ2-7; clone_size: NA; cdr3_aa: CASSPGTNYEQYF
v_call: TRBV5-1; j_call: TRBJ2-6; clone_size: NA; cdr3_aa: CASSLAWSGANVLTF
v_call: TRBV9; j_call: TRBJ2-3; clone_size: NA; cdr3_aa: CASSVSRFRVGTDTQYF
v_call: TRBV27; j_call: TRBJ2-7; clone_size: NA; cdr3_aa: CASKPAVGTGIYEQYF
v_call: TRBV9; j_call: TRBJ1-4; clone_size: NA; cdr3_aa: CASSPDRANEKLFF
v_call: TRBV6-1; j_call: TRBJ2-1; clone_size: NA; cdr3_aa: CASSEGRGPYNEQFF
v_call: TRBV27; j_call: TRBJ2-7; clone_size: once; cdr3_aa: CASRRTGGYEQYF
v_call: TRBV15; j_call: TRBJ2-7; clone_size: NA; cdr3_aa: CATSRDTATEQYF
v_call: TRBV5-6; j_call: TRBJ1-5; clone_size: NA; cdr3_aa: CASSLVGGGQPQHF
v_call: TRBV28; j_call: TRBJ1-1; clone_size: NA; cdr3_aa: CASSTSWEQRNTEAFF
v_call: TRBV6-6; j_call: TRBJ2-7; clone_size: NA; cdr3_aa: CASSPGLANEQYF
v_call: TRBV9; j_call: TRBJ1-2; clone_size: NA; cdr3_aa: CASSVAAGLYGYTF
v_call: TRBV28; j_call: TRBJ1-1; clone_size: few; cdr3_aa: CASKRDLDTEAFF
v_call: TRBV5-1; j_call: TRBJ2-7; clone_size: NA; cdr3_aa: CASQVDSDYSYEQYF
v_call: TRBV5-6; j_call: TRBJ1-1; clone_size: NA; cdr3_aa: CASSPMRADTEAFF
v_call: TRBV28; j_call: TRBJ2-1; clone_size: NA; cdr3_aa: CATGLAGEFTGEQFF
v_call: TRBV5-1; j_call: TRBJ2-5; clone_size: NA; cdr3_aa: CASSLRPSGFQETQYF
v_call: TRBV11-3; j_call: TRBJ2-7; clone_size: NA; cdr3_aa: CASSPGQGREQYF
v_call: TRBV5-6; j_call: TRBJ2-2; clone_size: NA; cdr3_aa: CASSFGMFFTGELFF
v_call: TRBV29-1; j_call: TRBJ1-2; clone_size: NA; cdr3_aa: CSVVREGALGYTF
v_call: TRBV6-1; j_call: TRBJ2-7; clone_size: NA; cdr3_aa: CASSKGQGAYEQYF
v_call: TRBV9; j_call: TRBJ2-3; clone_size: NA; cdr3_aa: CASSFPSGGVGGTDTQYF
v_call: TRBV5-1; j_call: TRBJ1-4; clone_size: NA; cdr3_aa: CASSLGQGGTNEKLFF
v_call: TRBV10-3; j_call: TRBJ2-2; clone_size: NA; cdr3_aa: CAISESGGGPTGELFF
v_call: TRBV27; j_call: TRBJ2-2; clone_size: NA; cdr3_aa: CASRLRSRDGNTGELFF
v_call: TRBV19; j_call: TRBJ1-2; clone_size: NA; cdr3_aa: CASSMSSGERNYGYTF
v_call: TRBV27; j_call: TRBJ2-7; clone_size: NA; cdr3_aa: CASSLNSYEQYF
v_call: TRBV2; j_call: TRBJ1-3; clone_size: NA; cdr3_aa: CASVTVGGGNTIYF